The 32 T cell receptor beta chains reported below all come from one sample, sequenced in a study of blood T cells in healthy people across ages. Sample-barcoded 5' priming and a J-beta primer mix drove a second PCR of about 6 to 12 cycles. TCRdb reprocessed the 5' RACE reads with MiXCR, giving one entry per CDR3 protein. The table includes hundreds of thousands of distinct CDR3 sequences, approximately 48% detected once. The sequenced sample consisted of blood. The receptors here all came from a man aged 55 to 69 in good health.

This clonotype occurred a few times. The chain recombines TRBV5-6 with TRBJ2-7; the match to TRBD2 covers 7 bases. J lost 2 bases, V lost 3 bases, and 5 bases had no gene match. CDR1 SGHDT and CDR2 YYEEEE come from the germline V gene. This CDR3 spans 14 amino acids. This chain's CDR3 is CASSYGRSPYEQYF. The DNA for the CDR3 is TGTGCCAGCAGCTACGGGAGGTCTCCCTACGAGCAGTACTTC.

The chain employs TRBV7-8 and TRBJ2-3; tentatively, D is TRBD1 (6 bases). This CDR3 has 15 amino acids. From germline, CDR1 is SGHVS and CDR2 FQNEAQ. Trimming took off 3 bases at V and 4 bases at J, with 14 bases between the two ends. For the CDR3, the DNA is TGTGCCAGCAGCTTTTTTCAGGGGACGGCAGATACGCAGTATTTT. It specifies CASSFFQGTADTQYF. Based on the CDR3 plus reference TRBV7-8 and TRBJ2-3, the full variable domain is GAGVSQSPRYKVAKRGQDVALRCDPISGHVSLFWYQQALGQGPEFLTYFQNEAQLDKSGLPSDRFFAERPEGSVSTLKIQRTQQEDSAVYLCASSFFQGTADTQYFGPGTRLTVL.

V is TRBV29-1 and J is TRBJ2-3; TRBD2 aligns across 11 bases. Germline V gene lookup returns CDR1 SQVTM and CDR2 ANQGSEA. The V segment lost 4 bases and the J segment 6 bases; nucleotides outside the gene matches: 3. This CDR3 contains 13 residues. CDR3 sequence reads: CSVVPSGGDTQYF. In DNA, the CDR3 is TGCAGCGTTGTTCCTAGCGGGGGGGATACGCAGTATTTT.

This clonotype showed up just once. The rearrangement joins TRBV2 to TRBJ1-6; no clear D. CDR3 length: 14 amino acids. Trimming took off 4 bases at V and 3 bases at J, with 7 bases between the two ends. Germline assignment: CDR1 SNHLY and CDR2 FYNNEI. The chain's CDR3 is CASSAQIYNSPLHF. The CDR3 DNA reads TGTGCCAGCAGTGCACAGATCTATAATTCACCCCTCCACTTT.

V usage is TRBV12-5 and J usage is TRBJ2-3; TRBD1 matches 7 bases. The CDR3 sequence is 15 residues long. Germline V gene lookup returns CDR1 LGHNT and CDR2 FRNRAP. Trimming removed 1 base from V and 3 bases from J; junction bases left unmatched: 4. The CDR3 DNA sequence: TGTGCTAGTGGTTTGGGAGACAGGGAGACAGATACGCAGTATTTT. As protein: CASGLGDRETDTQYF.

This clonotype was seen more than once but under ten times. The chain employs TRBV2 and TRBJ2-2; weak D call: TRBD2 (6 bases). Per germline, CDR1 SNHLY and CDR2 FYNNEI. CDR3 length: 15 amino acids. The germline V and J ends were trimmed by 7 bases and 2 bases, with 14 bases remaining between them. Here the CDR3 DNA reads TGTGCCAGCATTGCTGCGGGGCCTAACACCGGGGAGCTGTTTTTT. It translates to CASIAAGPNTGELFF.

The chain couples TRBV28 to TRBJ1-4; 12 bases line up with TRBD1. The junction had 11 bases not matched to a gene; V was cut back by 2 bases and J by 7 bases. The CDR3 is 18 amino acids. Germline values: CDR1 MDHEN, CDR2 SYDVKM. CDR3 sequence: CASSLLSRRDRGLEKLFF. The DNA of the CDR3 is TGTGCCAGCAGTTTACTCTCCCGCCGGGACAGGGGGCTTGAAAAACTGTTTTTT. The full variable domain, in which reference TRBV28 and TRBJ1-4 provide the parts outside the CDR3, is DVKVTQSSRYLVKRTGEKVFLECVQDMDHENMFWYRQDPGLGLRLIYFSYDVKMKEKGDIPEGYSVSREKKERFSLILESASTNQTSMYLCASSLLSRRDRGLEKLFFGSGTQLSVL.

This chain uses TRBV12-5 with TRBJ2-1; no reliable D call. This CDR3 is 13 amino acids long. V was shortened by 7 bases and J by 3 bases, with 10 bases between the two germline ends. Germline V CDR1 and CDR2: LGHNT, FRNRAP. This CDR3 is CASAGAVYNEQFF. CDR3 DNA sequence: TGTGCTAGTGCTGGTGCCGTCTACAATGAGCAGTTCTTC. The variable domain in full, completed from reference TRBV12-5 and TRBJ2-1, reads DARVTQTPRHKVTEMGQEVTMRCQPILGHNTVFWYRQTMMQGLELLAYFRNRAPLDDSGMPKDRFSAEMPDATLATLKIQPSEPRDSAVYFCASAGAVYNEQFFGPGTRLTVL.

There are a few counts of this clonotype. This chain joins TRBV20-1 and TRBJ2-4, with TRBD1 matching over 8 bases. The J segment lost 8 bases and the V segment lost 1 base, leaving 10 bases of the junction unmatched. Germline CDR1 is DFQATT and CDR2 is SNEGSKA (reference sequence). CDR3 length: 15 residues. In nucleotides, the CDR3 is TGCAGTGCTAGAGGCGCTGGGACAGGTGAATACATTCAGTACTTC. Protein: CSARGAGTGEYIQYF.

This clonotype was observed a few times. The V and J genes are TRBV2 and TRBJ2-2; D is undetermined. Trimming stripped 1 base from V and 5 bases from J, with 8 bases between. CDR3 length equals 14 residues. The germline V gene encodes CDR1 SNHLY and CDR2 FYNNEI. The CDR3 here is CASSEGRLTGELFF. The CDR3 bases are TGTGCCAGCAGTGAAGGCAGGCTGACCGGGGAGCTGTTTTTT.

V usage is TRBV7-2 and J usage is TRBJ2-4; D is ambiguous. The J call is uncertain, as TRBJ2-7 better fits the DNA end. This CDR3 is built from 14 residues. Germline V gene sequence: CDR1 SGHTA, CDR2 FQGNSA. CDR3 nucleotide sequence: TGTGCCAGCAGCTTTGGGTCTCTCGGTGGCGAGCAGTACTTC. Translated: CASSFGSLGGEQYF.

This clonotype was seen a few times. This chain connects TRBV12-3 or TRBV12-4 to TRBJ1-3, with TRBD1 matching 8 bases. The CDR3 length is 14 residues. After removal of 6 bases from V and 4 bases from J, the junction contained 5 bases not matched to a gene. CDR3: CASSMTGAGNTIYF. The CDR3 bases are TGTGCCAGCAGCATGACAGGGGCAGGAAACACCATATATTTT.

This clonotype has only a few counts. The chain couples TRBV14 to TRBJ2-1; D unresolved. This CDR3 is 13 amino acids long. With 0 bases removed from V and 5 bases from J, the gap between germline ends came to 5 bases. Germline loops: CDR1 SGHDN, CDR2 FVKESK. DNA for the CDR3: TGTGCCAGCAGCCAAGAAAAAGACAATGAGCAGTTCTTC. Protein product: CASSQEKDNEQFF.

Worth noting for this clonotype: Sequence at one end of the junction differs from germline and may be a read error. The chain is built from TRBV7-7 and TRBJ2-1; TRBD2 aligns across 13 bases. The length of the CDR3 is 15 residues. Germline CDR1 SSHAT, CDR2 FNYEAQ (reference sequence). CDR3 bases: TGTGCTAGCAGCCCGGGACTAGCGGGGTCTGGAGAGCAGTTCTTC. This codes for CASSPGLAGSGEQFF.

This clonotype was picked up a small number of times. The chain has TRBV4-3 and TRBJ2-6, with 9 bases matching TRBD1. V was clipped by 2 bases and J by 0 bases; unmatched bases: 5. CDR1 is LGHNA and CDR2 is YSLEER in the germline V gene. The CDR3 covers 18 residues. The CDR3: CASSQTGGASSGANVLTF. The DNA of the CDR3 is TGCGCCAGCAGCCAAACAGGGGGCGCGTCCTCTGGGGCCAACGTCCTGACTTTC.

The J gene is TRBJ2-1, the V gene TRBV7-8; 9 nucleotides line up with TRBD2. Germline CDR1 and CDR2: SGHVS and FQNEAQ. V lost 4 bases to trimming and J lost 6 bases; unmatched junction nucleotides: 19. CDR3 length: 19 amino acids. The CDR3 here is CASSSLYGGRAQRGNEQFF. CDR3 sequence (DNA): TGTGCCAGCAGCTCCCTGTATGGCGGGAGGGCTCAACGGGGCAATGAGCAGTTCTTC.

The chain links TRBV25-1 to TRBJ2-6; D gene unclear. The CDR3 length is 13 residues. Germline lookup yields CDR1 MGHDK and CDR2 SYGVNS. Trimming stripped 9 bases from V and 0 bases from J, with 6 bases between. CDR3 coding DNA: TGTGCCAGTTTAAGCTCTGGGGCCAACGTCCTGACTTTC. Its translation is CASLSSGANVLTF.

This chain joins TRBV19 and TRBJ2-7, with TRBD1 matching 9 bases. The CDR3 runs to 16 residues. Germline values: CDR1 LNHDA, CDR2 SQIVND (reference sequence). The trim removed 3 bases at V and 3 bases at J, leaving 9 bases unmatched. The CDR3 loop reads CASSMFRQGDHYEQYF. CDR3 DNA sequence: TGTGCCAGTAGTATGTTCCGACAGGGGGACCACTACGAGCAGTACTTC. Complete variable domain (other parts from reference TRBV19 and TRBJ2-7): DGGITQSPKYLFRKEGQNVTLSCEQNLNHDAMYWYRQDPGQGLRLIYYSQIVNDFQKGDIAEGYSVSREKKESFPLTVTSAQKNPTAFYLCASSMFRQGDHYEQYFGPGTRLTVT.

The rearrangement links TRBV28 to TRBJ1-1; D perhaps matches TRBD1 (6 bases). CDR1 and CDR2 (germline): MDHEN, SYDVKM. This CDR3 region has 16 residues. V shed 6 bases and J shed 6 bases, with 23 bases lying between them. The CDR3 protein is CASRPVSGTRIAEAFF. In DNA form, the CDR3 reads TGTGCCAGCAGACCCGTCTCCGGGACAAGGATTGCTGAAGCTTTCTTT. Looking up the rest from reference TRBV28 and TRBJ1-1 gives the full variable domain: DVKVTQSSRYLVKRTGEKVFLECVQDMDHENMFWYRQDPGLGLRLIYFSYDVKMKEKGDIPEGYSVSREKKERFSLILESASTNQTSMYLCASRPVSGTRIAEAFFGQGTRLTVV.

This chain connects TRBV27 to TRBJ2-2; D is unclear. Trimming removed 2 bases from V and 1 base from J, with 5 bases in between. This CDR3 contains 14 residues. Germline CDR1 reads MNHEY; CDR2 reads SMNVEV (reference sequence). The CDR3 DNA reads as TGTGCCAGCAGTTTACAACGGAACACCGGGGAGCTGTTTTTT. Amino acid sequence: CASSLQRNTGELFF.

This chain joins TRBV20-1 and TRBJ2-5, with D perhaps matching TRBD2 (7 bases). V lost 8 bases, J lost 5 bases, and 21 bases lay in between. CDR1 and CDR2 from the germline V gene are DFQATT and SNEGSKA (reference sequence). The CDR3 length is 14 residues. CDR3 in amino acids: CSTRSLGGGETQYF. CDR3 nucleotide sequence: TGCAGTACCAGGAGTCTAGGGGGAGGGGAGACCCAGTACTTC.

This clonotype came up a few times. The genes are TRBV5-1 and TRBJ2-1; 10 bases map to TRBD2. After removal of 0 bases from V and 8 bases from J, the junction contained 11 bases not matched to a gene. The CDR3 is 17 residues long. Looked up from germline, CDR1 is SGHRS and CDR2 is YFSETQ. CDR3 sequence (DNA): TGCGCCAGCAGCTTGGGTCCCTCAGCGGGGGGGATGGATGAGCAGTTCTTC. Protein: CASSLGPSAGGMDEQFF.

This clonotype was seen only a few times. The chain recombines TRBV11-2 with TRBJ1-2; the D is unclear. The CDR3 sequence is 13 residues long. V was pared by 2 bases and J by 7 bases, with 11 bases between. CDR1 and CDR2 (germline): SGHAT, FQNNGV. In DNA form, the CDR3 reads TGTGCCAGCAGCTTAAGAGGGCCGCGTGGCTACACCTTC. Translating gives CASSLRGPRGYTF.

In regard to this clonotype: A read error may explain this, as a much larger clone is one base away. The chain employs TRBV5-1 and TRBJ2-7, with TRBD1 identical over 7 bases. J gave up 3 bases and V 4 bases, and 7 bases lay outside the gene matches. The germline V gene encodes CDR1 SGHRS and CDR2 YFSETQ. The CDR3 has 14 residues. In DNA, the CDR3 is TGCGCCAGCAGCGTGGAAGGGGGCAACTACGAGCAGTACTTC. Its protein is CASSVEGGNYEQYF.

Only one count was recorded for this clonotype. This sequence joins TRBV6-5 and TRBJ2-2, with 8 bases that match TRBD1. The CDR3 consists of 14 residues. Germline CDR1 is MNHEY and CDR2 is SVGAGI. V was clipped by 9 bases and J by 4 bases; unmatched bases: 7. The CDR3: CASSRGQVTGELFF. In nucleotides, the CDR3 is TGTGCCAGTAGCAGGGGGCAGGTCACCGGGGAGCTGTTTTTT.

The rearrangement uses TRBV6-5 and TRBJ1-6; D ambiguous. CDR3 length equals 15 residues. Trimming pared 0 bases from V and 7 bases from J, leaving 10 bases between. Germline CDR1 MNHEY, CDR2 SVGAGI. CDR3 nucleotides: TGTGCCAGCAGTTACTCTGCAGGAACCAATTCACCCCTCCACTTT. Protein sequence: CASSYSAGTNSPLHF.

This clonotype was counted between two and nine times. The genes are TRBV6-2 or TRBV6-3 and TRBJ2-6, with D hard to call. V was clipped by 6 bases and J by 0 bases, with 9 bases between them. Germline CDR1 and CDR2: MNHEY and SVGEGT. The CDR3 has 15 amino acids. The CDR3 sequence: CASRRTRSGANVLTF. CDR3 DNA sequence: TGTGCCAGCAGACGTACACGCTCTGGGGCCAACGTCCTGACTTTC.

The chain couples TRBV7-2 to TRBJ2-7; 7 positions agree with TRBD2. J gave up 0 bases and V 4 bases, and 12 bases lay outside the gene matches. CDR1 SGHTA and CDR2 FQGNSA come from the germline V gene. This CDR3 has 17 amino acids. The CDR3 DNA reads as TGTGCCAGCAGCTCCCTCGGGGGAAGCGGGGTCTCCTACGAGCAGTACTTC. This sequence encodes CASSSLGGSGVSYEQYF.

The chain combines TRBV6-2 or TRBV6-3 with TRBJ1-6, with D possibly TRBD1 on 5 matching bases. The ends were cut back, 6 bases at V and 7 bases at J, with 16 bases in the middle. The CDR3 spans 15 residues. The germline CDR1 and CDR2 sequences are MNHEY and SVGEGT. CDR3 in DNA: TGTGCCAGCAGCCGGACGGGGACGCGAAATTCACCCCTCCACTTT. The encoded protein is CASSRTGTRNSPLHF.

Comment on this clonotype: A much larger clone differs by one base, so this may be a read error. The V call is TRBV11-2, the J call TRBJ2-5, with D perhaps TRBD1 (6 bases). Trimming took off 7 bases at V and 11 bases at J, with 23 bases between the two ends. The CDR3 contains 14 residues. The germline V gene encodes CDR1 SGHAT and CDR2 FQNNGV. CDR3 in DNA: TGTGCCAGCAAGGGGGACACCGTCTACAATGAGCAGTACTTC. Amino acid sequence: CASKGDTVYNEQYF.

With regard to this clonotype: A junction boundary mismatches the germline segment, possibly from a read error. J is TRBJ2-7 and V is TRBV14; D unresolved. The germline CDR1 and CDR2 sequences are SGHDN and FVKESK. The CDR3 loop spans 11 amino acids. This CDR3 is CASRPGYKQYF. In DNA, the CDR3 is TGTGCCAGCAGACCGGGCTACAAGCAGTACTTC. Complete variable domain (other parts from reference TRBV14 and TRBJ2-7): EAGVTQFPSHSVIEKGQTVTLRCDPISGHDNLYWYRRVMGKEIKFLLHFVKESKQDESGMPNNRFLAERTGGTYSTLKVQPAELEDSGVYFCASRPGYKQYFGPGTRLTVT.

This clonotype has a handful of counts. V gene TRBV7-9 combines with J gene TRBJ2-7; 7 bases are shared with TRBD1. Germline V lookup: CDR1 SEHNR, CDR2 FQNEAQ (reference sequence). The CDR3 loop spans 16 amino acids. V trimming: 4 bases; J trimming: 2 bases; junction bases outside the gene matches: 11. The CDR3 nucleotides are TGTGCCAGCAGCTCTTATCAGGGGGTGAGGACCTACGAGCAGTACTTC. Protein sequence: CASSSYQGVRTYEQYF.